Sequencing of this TCR beta chain was carried out in a study of cytomegalovirus exposure and HLA in healthy donors. As for the study in general: There were approximately 400 genotyped donors. Of these, about 81% fell in the genetic ancestry cluster associated with self-reported Caucasian donors.

Primers included in the PCR were 60 Vbeta and 13 Jbeta primers. The table came from immunoSEQ multiplex PCR; TCRdb's copy has only in-frame clones and leaves some out. The sample shows around 120,000 clones, over 60% of them seen only once. As to this clone: Its specificity is unknown.

General study findings and limits: Common viral pathogens seemed to be connected with several of the most significant clusters, according to a later analysis. Altogether, 160 or so TCR beta chains were recorded as cytomegalovirus-associated. TCR beta chain V- and J-gene trimming was linked, in a later analysis, to a missense variant in DCLRE1C.

Germline V gene lookup returns CDR1 MDHEN and CDR2 SYDVKM. The trim removed 3 bases at V and 1 base at J, leaving 8 bases unmatched. The CDR3 spans 16 residues. The sequenced material came from PBMCs. V usage is TRBV28 and J usage is TRBJ1-2, with 7 bases fitting TRBD1. This TCR was recovered from a human donor in good health. As DNA, the CDR3 is TGTGCCAGCAGTTTCAGGGGGGTCCTACGTAACTATGGCTACACCTTC. Translating gives CASSFRGVLRNYGYTF.